Below are 5 T cell receptor beta chains sequenced from a single sample in a study of blood T cells in healthy people across ages. A second PCR, run for about 7 to 12 cycles, used a sample-barcoded 5' primer plus a J-beta primer mix. TCRdb re-called the 5' RACE reads with MiXCR, one entry per CDR3 protein. Counted here are around 800,000 distinct CDR3 sequences, around 24% occurring once; the ten biggest clones make up less than 3.5%. These records were also assigned to another study, of T cells of mothers and their children.

What was sequenced was blood. These receptors all come from a boy between 10 and 17 years old in good health.

The table lists this clonotype with a few counts. The chain uses TRBV3-1 and TRBJ2-7, with 8 bases that match TRBD1. From germline, CDR1 is LGHDT and CDR2 YNNKEL (reference sequence). The CDR3 length is 16 residues. The V gene end was trimmed by 4 bases and the J gene end by 5 bases; junction bases not matched to a gene: 13. CDR3 DNA: TGTGCCAGCAGCCGCGGAGAGAGGACAGGGAGTCACGAGCAGTACTTC. As protein: CASSRGERTGSHEQYF.

The rearrangement uses TRBV6-5 and TRBJ2-7, with a weak D call TRBD1 (6 bases). The CDR3 has 14 residues. The germline CDR1 and CDR2 sequences are MNHEY and SVGAGI. V was trimmed by 0 bases and J by 5 bases, leaving 11 bases between them. CDR3: CASSYSPGDHEQYF. The CDR3 region has the DNA TGTGCCAGCAGTTACTCTCCAGGGGACCACGAGCAGTACTTC.

Worth noting for this clonotype: The junction does not match germline at one end; this may be a read error. The rearrangement uses TRBV9 and TRBJ2-1; 8 bases are a match to TRBD1. Germline lookup yields CDR1 SGDLS and CDR2 YYNGEE. CDR3 size: 18 residues. The CDR3: CASSVDLGQGGGYNERFF. In DNA, the CDR3 is TGTGCCAGCAGCGTAGACTTAGGACAGGGTGGGGGTTACAATGAGCGGTTCTTC.

This chain links TRBV28 with TRBJ2-5, with 16 bases matching TRBD2. With 3 bases clipped from V and 5 bases from J, the junction kept 9 bases outside the gene matches. Germline CDR1 is MDHEN and CDR2 is SYDVKM. This CDR3 spans 18 amino acids. CDR3 in DNA: TGTGCCAGCAGTTTTCCTGGGACTAGCGGGGGGGCAGACGAGACCCAGTACTTC. Translation gives CASSFPGTSGGADETQYF.

This clonotype was detected a few times. This sequence joins TRBV20-1 and TRBJ1-1; D possibly corresponds to TRBD1 (6 bases). The germline CDR1 and CDR2 sequences are DFQATT and SNEGSKA (reference sequence). V was trimmed by 3 bases and J by 0 bases, leaving 14 bases between them. The length of the CDR3 is 15 residues. For the CDR3, the DNA is TGCAGTGCTAGCTTTCCAGGGGACCTGAACACTGAAGCTTTCTTT. This sequence encodes CSASFPGDLNTEAFF.